This T cell receptor beta chain was identified during a study of T cell repertoires in MIS-A myocarditis. Profiling relied on immunoSEQ multiplex PCR, and the TCRdb table lists in-frame clones only, not all of them. Among about 6,000 clones listed, 75% to 80% were seen once. This receptor was identified in a man aged 18 to 35 with fulminant myocarditis from multisystem inflammatory syndrome in adults (MIS-A) after COVID-19. The material sequenced was interventricular septum heart tissue obtained at autopsy.

This chain's CDR3 is CASSMGQEENIQYF. CDR3 in DNA: TGTGCCAGTAGTATGGGACAGGAAGAAAACATTCAGTACTTC. The chain is built from TRBV19 and TRBJ2-4; TRBD1 matches 8 bases. With V trimmed by 3 bases and J by 5 bases, 3 bases remained unmatched. Germline CDR1 and CDR2: LNHDA and SQIVND (reference sequence). CDR3 length equals 14 residues. Based on the CDR3 plus reference TRBV19 and TRBJ2-4, the full variable domain is DGGITQSPKYLFRKEGQNVTLSCEQNLNHDAMYWYRQDPGQGLRLIYYSQIVNDFQKGDIAEGYSVSREKKESFPLTVTSAQKNPTAFYLCASSMGQEENIQYFGAGTRLSVL.